This TCR beta chain is drawn from a study of CD4+ T cells in melanoma. The CDR3 contains 14 residues. CDR1 is MNHEY and CDR2 is SVGAGI in the germline V gene. V lost 6 bases and J lost 0, with 9 bases in between. Clones were sequenced by immunoSEQ multiplex PCR, and TCRdb holds only the in-frame ones, with some missing. This sample has a few thousand clones, with around 60% found just once. The V call is TRBV6-5, the J call TRBJ1-5, with D unclear. The sequence was obtained from a human donor with melanoma. The sample comprised cells from a culture (not recorded whether cultured in vitro). CDR3 loop: CASSGGFSNQPQHF. CDR3 DNA sequence: TGTGCCAGCAGCGGTGGGTTTAGCAATCAGCCCCAGCATTTT.